The sequence of this TCR beta chain was determined in a study of blood T cell repertoires in COVID-19. From germline, CDR1 is MNHNS and CDR2 SASEGT. V lost 3 bases and J lost 10, with 12 bases in between. The CDR3 has 13 amino acids. The assay was immunoSEQ multiplex PCR, and TCRdb's table has in-frame clones only and misses some. The sample shows 400,000 to 550,000 clones, approximately 90% of them seen only once. V and J are TRBV6-1 and TRBJ1-4, with TRBD1 as a possible D gene (5 bases). This receptor was taken from a woman younger than 45 with acute or convalescent COVID-19. The specimen was peripheral blood. CDR3 loop: CASSDGQGRKLFF. CDR3 bases: TGTGCCAGCAGTGATGGCCAGGGTAGAAAACTGTTTTTT.